This note documents a single T cell receptor (beta chain) sequence. Time point given: persistent/refractory GD, antithyroid drugs over 5 years with positive TRAb. PBMCs provided the RNA from which the TCR library was made. CDR3-region Arm-PCR and iRepertoire HTBI primers produced the TCR beta libraries. One entry per CDR3 protein results from TCRdb running MiXCR on the multiplex PCR reads. This table holds some 440,000 distinct CDR3 sequences, less than 25% found once. This record belongs to a study of regulatory T cells in long-lasting Graves disease. The V end lost 6 bases, the J end lost 10 bases, and 16 bases lay between the germline ends. Germline assignment: CDR1 SNHLY and CDR2 FYNNEI. The CDR3 has 13 amino acids.

V is TRBV2 and J is TRBJ2-1; D is possibly TRBD1 (5 bases). The sample consisted of peripheral blood mononuclear cells (PBMCs), taken when the disease was refractory, from a patient treated with antithyroid drugs. This clonotype was sampled from a female donor with Graves disease. In DNA, the CDR3 is TGTGCCAGCAGCTCTGCAGGGCTTGGGGAGCAGTTCTTC. Its translation is CASSSAGLGEQFF.